The rows below give T cell receptor beta chains drawn from one sample of a study of blood T cell repertoires in COVID-19. Clones were read by immunoSEQ multiplex PCR, and TCRdb kept only the in-frame ones, dropping some. The data show 85,000 to 95,000 clones, roughly nine tenths seen once. Sequencing input: peripheral blood. The receptor set was obtained from a woman aged 80 or over with active COVID-19. The CDR3 runs from the conserved cysteine through the conserved F or W. Part of the rows lack a size; the others show once, few, many or a class for expanded clones.

TRBJ1-6 | NA | TRBV14 | CASSGQYGSPLHF
TRBJ2-1 | NA | TRBV18 | CASSPRGGKNNEQFF
TRBJ1-2 | NA | TRBV5-6 | CASSLDPGRGYGYTF
TRBJ2-7 | NA | TRBV10-3 | CASHLAASVEPYEQYF
TRBJ2-1 | NA | TRBV11-2 | CASSPRQGEQFF
TRBJ2-7 | once | TRBV3-1/TRBV3-2 | CASSPGGAYIEQYF
TRBJ2-7 | NA | TRBV6-2/TRBV6-3 | CASSWTSGSIGLYEQYF
TRBJ2-1 | NA | TRBV19 | CASRLANYNEQFF
TRBJ1-1 | NA | TRBV7-9 | CASSSLGGTEAFF
TRBJ2-7 | NA | TRBV12-1 | CASRPSIGGKEKYF
TRBJ2-7 | NA | TRBV19 | CASSPHTGLAGVSYEQYF
TRBJ2-7 | NA | TRBV7-2 | CASSLKTGGPGEQYF
TRBJ1-2 | NA | TRBV24-1 | CATSDSRLGSYGYTF
TRBJ1-6 | NA | TRBV6-5 | CASSRGNSPLHF
TRBJ2-7 | NA | TRBV28 | CASSYKRARSYEQYF
TRBJ2-3 | NA | TRBV7-3 | CASKEQGGSDTQYF
TRBJ1-5 | NA | TRBV18 | CASSPFGGGNQPQHF
TRBJ2-7 | NA | TRBV4-3 | CASSSGLAGGAYEQYF
TRBJ2-1 | NA | TRBV7-3 | CASSLTPSGSGEQFF
TRBJ1-1 | NA | TRBV4-2 | CASSQDGQGETEAFF
TRBJ2-7 | NA | TRBV11-2 | CASTTIGQGAGEQYF
TRBJ2-7 | NA | TRBV11-2 | CASSPLRQGFTYEQYF
TRBJ2-1 | NA | TRBV28 | CASSSTGLAGRGEQFF
TRBJ1-2 | NA | TRBV20-1 | CSARRNGGYTF
TRBJ2-1 | NA | TRBV28 | CASSSPTSAYSYNEQFF
TRBJ2-3 | NA | TRBV7-8 | CASSTGVRTQYF
TRBJ2-1 | NA | TRBV12-1 | CASSPPGLAGGPKMRDEQFF
TRBJ2-1 | NA | TRBV6-2/TRBV6-3 | CASSYPSKLGTTYNEQFF
TRBJ2-3 | NA | TRBV10-3 | CAISARTDTQYF
TRBJ2-5 | once | TRBV28 | CASKRGGSTGSMTQYF
TRBJ2-7 | NA | TRBV5-6 | CASSLGLVPEQYF
TRBJ2-2 | NA | TRBV7-9 | CASSLARLLNTGELFF
TRBJ2-5 | NA | TRBV15 | CATSRGPTGSGEETQYF
TRBJ1-5 | few | TRBV6-5 | CASAPTSVQPQHF
TRBJ2-7 | NA | TRBV7-9 | CASSLARIGGEQYF
TRBJ2-2 | NA | TRBV7-2 | CASSLGQGPGELFF
TRBJ2-7 | NA | TRBV4-2 | CASSPPGLVYEQYF
TRBJ2-5 | NA | TRBV5-4 | CASSAMAGGETQYF
TRBJ2-6 | NA | TRBV5-1 | CASSFPPGQGAAGANVLTF
TRBJ2-3 | once | TRBV27 | CASSSPSTDTQYF
TRBJ2-1 | once | TRBV10-1 | CASSEQSRNEQFF
TRBJ1-4 | NA | TRBV6-2/TRBV6-3 | CASSRGQANEKLFF
TRBJ2-2 | NA | TRBV9 | CASSVDGASGYTGELFF
TRBJ1-4 | NA | TRBV18 | CASSSQGASNEKLFF
TRBJ2-1 | NA | TRBV18 | CASTSTGNFNEQFF